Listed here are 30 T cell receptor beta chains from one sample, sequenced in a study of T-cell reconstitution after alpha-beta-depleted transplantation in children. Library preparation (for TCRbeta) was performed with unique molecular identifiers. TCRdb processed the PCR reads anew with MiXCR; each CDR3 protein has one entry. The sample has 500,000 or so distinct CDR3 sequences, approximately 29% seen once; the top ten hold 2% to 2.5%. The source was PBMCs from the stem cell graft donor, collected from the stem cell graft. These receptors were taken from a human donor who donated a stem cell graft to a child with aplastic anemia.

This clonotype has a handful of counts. This CDR3 is CSVGARDRRQETQYF. The CDR3, as DNA: TGCAGTGTTGGTGCCCGGGACAGGCGACAAGAGACCCAGTACTTC. The V gene is TRBV20-1, the J gene TRBJ2-5; 8 bases agree with TRBD1. Germline V lookup: CDR1 DFQATT, CDR2 SNEGSKA (reference sequence). The CDR3 has 15 residues. Trimming at V came to 7 bases and at J to 2 bases, leaving 12 bases not matched to a gene.

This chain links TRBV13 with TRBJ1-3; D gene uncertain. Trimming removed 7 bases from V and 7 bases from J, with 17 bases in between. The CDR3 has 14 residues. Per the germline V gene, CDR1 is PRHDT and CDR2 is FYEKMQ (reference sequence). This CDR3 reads CASILRGDGNTIYF. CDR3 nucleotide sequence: TGTGCCAGCATCCTCCGGGGTGACGGGAACACCATATATTTT.

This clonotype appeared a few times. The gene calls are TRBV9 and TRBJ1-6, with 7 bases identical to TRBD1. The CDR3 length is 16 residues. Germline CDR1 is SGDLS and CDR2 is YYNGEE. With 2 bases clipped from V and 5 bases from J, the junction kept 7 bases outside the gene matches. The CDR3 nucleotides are TGTGCCAGCAGCGTGAGCGAGGGACAGAATAATTCACCCCTCCACTTT. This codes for CASSVSEGQNNSPLHF.

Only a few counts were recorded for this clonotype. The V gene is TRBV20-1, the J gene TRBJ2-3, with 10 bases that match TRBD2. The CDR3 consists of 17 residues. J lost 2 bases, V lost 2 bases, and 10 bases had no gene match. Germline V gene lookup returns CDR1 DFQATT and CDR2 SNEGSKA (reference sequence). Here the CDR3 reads CSARPGRAGGVTDTQYF. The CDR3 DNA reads TGCAGTGCTAGACCTGGGAGAGCGGGAGGGGTCACAGATACGCAGTATTTT.

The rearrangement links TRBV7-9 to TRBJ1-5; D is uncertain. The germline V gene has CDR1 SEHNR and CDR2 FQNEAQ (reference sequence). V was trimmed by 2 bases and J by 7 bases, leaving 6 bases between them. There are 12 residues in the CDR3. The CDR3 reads CASSLFAQPQHF. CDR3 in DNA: TGTGCCAGCAGCTTATTCGCCCAGCCCCAGCATTTT.

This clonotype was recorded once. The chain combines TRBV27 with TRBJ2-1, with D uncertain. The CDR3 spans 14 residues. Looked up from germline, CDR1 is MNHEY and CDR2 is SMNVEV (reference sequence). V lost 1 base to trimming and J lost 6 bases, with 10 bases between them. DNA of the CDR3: TGTGCCAGCAGTTTATATGGCTGGGCCAATGAGCAGTTCTTC. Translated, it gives CASSLYGWANEQFF.

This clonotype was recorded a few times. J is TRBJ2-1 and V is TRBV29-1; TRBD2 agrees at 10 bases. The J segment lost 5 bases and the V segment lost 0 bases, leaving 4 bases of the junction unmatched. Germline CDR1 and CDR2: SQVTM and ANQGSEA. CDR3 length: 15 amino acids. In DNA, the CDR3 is TGCAGCGTTGAAGATCGGCTAGCGGGAGACAATGAGCAGTTCTTC. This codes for CSVEDRLAGDNEQFF.

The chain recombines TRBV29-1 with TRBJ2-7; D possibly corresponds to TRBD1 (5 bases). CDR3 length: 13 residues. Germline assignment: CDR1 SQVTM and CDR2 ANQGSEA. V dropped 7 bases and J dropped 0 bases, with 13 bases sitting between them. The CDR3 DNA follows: TGCAGCGCTGACGACAGCGACTCCTACGAGCAGTACTTC. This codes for CSADDSDSYEQYF.

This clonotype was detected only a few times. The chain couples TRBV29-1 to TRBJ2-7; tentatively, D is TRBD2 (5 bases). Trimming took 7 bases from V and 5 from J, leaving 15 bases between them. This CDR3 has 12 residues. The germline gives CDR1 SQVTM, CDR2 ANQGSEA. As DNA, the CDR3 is TGCAGCGGCGGGTGGATGGGAGACGAGCAGTACTTC. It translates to CSGGWMGDEQYF.

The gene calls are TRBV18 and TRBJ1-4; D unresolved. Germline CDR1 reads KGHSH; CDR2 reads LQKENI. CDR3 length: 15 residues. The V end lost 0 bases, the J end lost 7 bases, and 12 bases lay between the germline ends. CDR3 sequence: CASSPPGLKGEKLFF. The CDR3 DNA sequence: TGTGCCAGCTCACCACCCGGCCTGAAGGGTGAAAAACTGTTTTTT.

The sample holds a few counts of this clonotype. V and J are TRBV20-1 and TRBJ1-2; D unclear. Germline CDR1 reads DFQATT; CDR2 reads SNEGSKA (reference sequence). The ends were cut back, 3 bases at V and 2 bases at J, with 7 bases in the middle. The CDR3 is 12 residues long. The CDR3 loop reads CSASEANYGYTF. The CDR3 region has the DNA TGCAGTGCTAGTGAAGCGAACTATGGCTACACCTTC.

This CDR3 is CSASRGALKNEQFF. CDR3 in DNA: TGCAGTGCTAGCCGGGGGGCGCTTAAGAATGAGCAGTTCTTC. The chain joins TRBV20-1 to TRBJ2-1; possible D gene TRBD2, 7 bases. The CDR3 loop spans 14 amino acids. Trimming stripped 3 bases from V and 7 bases from J, with 16 bases between. Germline CDR1 DFQATT, CDR2 SNEGSKA (reference sequence).

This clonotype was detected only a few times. CDR3 residues: CASSQSQGETEAFF. In nucleotides, the CDR3 is TGCGCCAGCAGCCAATCCCAGGGGGAAACTGAAGCTTTCTTT. V and J are TRBV4-1 and TRBJ1-1; the match to TRBD1 covers 7 bases. With 2 bases clipped from V and 5 bases from J, the junction kept 5 bases outside the gene matches. This CDR3 contains 14 residues. Germline V gives CDR1 MGHRA, CDR2 YSYEKL.

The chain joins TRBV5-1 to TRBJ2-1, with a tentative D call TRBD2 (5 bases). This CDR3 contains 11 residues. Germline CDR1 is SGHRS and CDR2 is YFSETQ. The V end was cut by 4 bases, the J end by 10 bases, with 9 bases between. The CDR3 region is CASSPDLEQFF. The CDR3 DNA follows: TGCGCCAGCAGCCCGGACTTAGAGCAGTTCTTC.

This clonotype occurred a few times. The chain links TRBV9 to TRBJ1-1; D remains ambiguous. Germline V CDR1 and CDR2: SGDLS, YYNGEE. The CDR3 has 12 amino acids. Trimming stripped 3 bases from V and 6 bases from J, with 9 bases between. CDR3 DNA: TGTGCCAGCAGCGGGGGAGAGCCTGAAGCTTTCTTT. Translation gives CASSGGEPEAFF. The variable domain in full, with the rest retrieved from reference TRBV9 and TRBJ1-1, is DSGVTQTPKHLITATGQRVTLRCSPRSGDLSVYWYQQSLDQGLQFLIQYYNGEERAKGNILERFSAQQFPDLHSELNLSSLELGDSALYFCASSGGEPEAFFGQGTRLTVV.

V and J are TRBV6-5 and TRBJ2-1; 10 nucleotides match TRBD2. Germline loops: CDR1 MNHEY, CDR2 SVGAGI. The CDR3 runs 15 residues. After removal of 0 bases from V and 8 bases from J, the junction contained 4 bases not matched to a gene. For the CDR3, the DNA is TGTGCCAGCAGTTACTCACTAGCGGGAACCTATGAGCAGTTCTTC. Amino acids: CASSYSLAGTYEQFF.

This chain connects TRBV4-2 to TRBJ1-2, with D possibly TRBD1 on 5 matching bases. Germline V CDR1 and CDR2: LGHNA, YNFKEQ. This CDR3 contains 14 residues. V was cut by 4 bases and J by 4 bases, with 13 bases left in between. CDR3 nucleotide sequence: TGTGCCAGCAGCCTCCGGGACGTATCCTATGGCTACACCTTC. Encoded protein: CASSLRDVSYGYTF.

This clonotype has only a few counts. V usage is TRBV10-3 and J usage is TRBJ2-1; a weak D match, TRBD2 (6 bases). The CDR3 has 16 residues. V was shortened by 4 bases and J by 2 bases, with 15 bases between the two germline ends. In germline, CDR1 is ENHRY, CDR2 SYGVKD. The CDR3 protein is CAISVRDSFPYNEQFF. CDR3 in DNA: TGTGCCATCAGTGTGCGGGACTCTTTTCCCTACAATGAGCAGTTCTTC.

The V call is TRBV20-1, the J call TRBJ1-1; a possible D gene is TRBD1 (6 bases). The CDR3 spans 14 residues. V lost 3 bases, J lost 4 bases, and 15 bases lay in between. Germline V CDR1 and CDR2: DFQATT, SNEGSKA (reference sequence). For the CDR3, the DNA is TGCAGTGCTAGTGAGGGCCAGGGGACCACTGAAGCTTTCTTT. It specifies CSASEGQGTTEAFF.

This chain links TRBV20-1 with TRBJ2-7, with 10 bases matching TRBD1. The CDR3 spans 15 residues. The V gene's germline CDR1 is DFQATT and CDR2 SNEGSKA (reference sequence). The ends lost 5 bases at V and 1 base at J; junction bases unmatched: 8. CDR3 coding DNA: TGCAGTGCTGGGGGGCAGGACAGGGGGTCCTACGAGCAGTACGTC. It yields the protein CSAGGQDRGSYEQYV.

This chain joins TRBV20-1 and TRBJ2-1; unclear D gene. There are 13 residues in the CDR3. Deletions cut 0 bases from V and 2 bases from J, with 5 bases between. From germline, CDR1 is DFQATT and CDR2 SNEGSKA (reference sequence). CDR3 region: CSAREAPYNEQFF. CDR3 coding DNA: TGCAGTGCTAGAGAGGCCCCCTACAATGAGCAGTTCTTC.

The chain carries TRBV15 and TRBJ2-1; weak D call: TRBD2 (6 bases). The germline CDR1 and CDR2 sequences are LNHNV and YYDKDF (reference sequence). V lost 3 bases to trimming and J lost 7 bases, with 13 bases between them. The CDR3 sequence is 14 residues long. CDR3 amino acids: CATSSMGTGNEQFF. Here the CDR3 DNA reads TGTGCCACCAGCAGCATGGGGACTGGGAATGAGCAGTTCTTC.

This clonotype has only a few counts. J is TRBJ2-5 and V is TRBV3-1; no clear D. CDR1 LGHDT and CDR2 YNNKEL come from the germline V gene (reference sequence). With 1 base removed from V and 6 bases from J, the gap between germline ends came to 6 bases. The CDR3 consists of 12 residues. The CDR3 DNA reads TGTGCCAGCAGCCAAGTGGGGAAGACCCAGTACTTC. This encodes CASSQVGKTQYF.

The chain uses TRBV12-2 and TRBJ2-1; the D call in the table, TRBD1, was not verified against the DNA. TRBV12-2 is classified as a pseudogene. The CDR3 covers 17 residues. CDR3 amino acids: CASRAYRTGGDHNEQFF. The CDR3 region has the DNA TGTGCAAGTCGCGCGTACAGAACAGGGGGCGACCACAATGAGCAGTTCTTC.

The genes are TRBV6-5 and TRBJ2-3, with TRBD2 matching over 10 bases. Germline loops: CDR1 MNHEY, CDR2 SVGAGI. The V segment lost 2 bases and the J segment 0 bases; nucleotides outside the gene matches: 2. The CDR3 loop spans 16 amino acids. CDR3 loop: CASSYLSGRSTDTQYF. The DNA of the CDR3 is TGTGCCAGCAGTTACCTTAGCGGGAGGAGCACAGATACGCAGTATTTT.

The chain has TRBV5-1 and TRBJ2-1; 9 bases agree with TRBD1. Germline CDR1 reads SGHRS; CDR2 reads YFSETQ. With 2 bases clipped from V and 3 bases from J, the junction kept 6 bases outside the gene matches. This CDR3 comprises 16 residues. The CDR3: CASSLGETGGYNEQFF. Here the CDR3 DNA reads TGCGCCAGCAGCTTAGGGGAGACAGGGGGCTACAATGAGCAGTTCTTC.

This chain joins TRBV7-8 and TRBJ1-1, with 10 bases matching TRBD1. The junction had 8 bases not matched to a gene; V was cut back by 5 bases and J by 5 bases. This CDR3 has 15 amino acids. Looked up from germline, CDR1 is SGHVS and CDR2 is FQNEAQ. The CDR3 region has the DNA TGTGCCAGCAGCCCGCAGACAGGGGGCCAGACTGAAGCTTTCTTT. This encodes CASSPQTGGQTEAFF. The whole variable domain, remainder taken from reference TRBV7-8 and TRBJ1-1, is GAGVSQSPRYKVAKRGQDVALRCDPISGHVSLFWYQQALGQGPEFLTYFQNEAQLDKSGLPSDRFFAERPEGSVSTLKIQRTQQEDSAVYLCASSPQTGGQTEAFFGQGTRLTVV.

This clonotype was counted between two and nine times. Written as DNA, the CDR3 is TGCGCCAGCAGCTTGTCGGCCGTTAACTATGGCTACACCTTC. This sequence encodes CASSLSAVNYGYTF. V usage is TRBV5-1 and J usage is TRBJ1-2; the D is unclear. CDR3 length: 14 amino acids. V was trimmed by 1 base and J by 1 base, leaving 8 bases between them. Looked up from germline, CDR1 is SGHRS and CDR2 is YFSETQ.

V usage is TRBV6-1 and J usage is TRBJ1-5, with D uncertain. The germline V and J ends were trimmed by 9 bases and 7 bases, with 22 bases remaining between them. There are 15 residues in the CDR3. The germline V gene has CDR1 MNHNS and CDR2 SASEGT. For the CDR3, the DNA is TGTGCCAGTTCGTCGGAGGGAGAATCACGACAGCCCCAGCATTTT. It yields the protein CASSSEGESRQPQHF.

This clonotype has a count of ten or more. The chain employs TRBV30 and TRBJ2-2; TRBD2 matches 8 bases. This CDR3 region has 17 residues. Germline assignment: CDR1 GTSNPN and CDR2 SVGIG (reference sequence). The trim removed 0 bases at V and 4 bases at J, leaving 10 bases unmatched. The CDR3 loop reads CAWSVVYGRALTGELFF. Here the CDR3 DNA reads TGTGCCTGGAGTGTGGTTTACGGGAGGGCCCTCACCGGGGAGCTGTTTTTT.